This record concerns one T cell receptor beta chain sequence. Its antigen is unidentified. Germline V CDR1 and CDR2: MDHEN, SYDVKM. V dropped 6 bases and J dropped 4 bases, with 4 bases sitting between them. The CDR3 totals 11 residues. Individuals having autoimmune disease history or systemic immunosuppression were not enrolled. This sample is drawn from a study of OX40 agonist ivuxolimab in advanced cancers. General observations from the study: Low normalized T-cell clonal expansion was additionally recorded for some nonresponders.

Here immunoSEQ multiplex PCR was the method, and the copy in TCRdb shows in-frame clones only, minus some. The repertoire holds around 20,000 clones, with about four fifths as singletons. The TCR comes from an adult with an advanced solid tumor such as melanoma, head and neck, liver or kidney cancer. V is TRBV28 and J is TRBJ1-3; D call uncertain. The source was CD4+ or CD8+ T cells sorted from blood, collected in a trial of the OX40 agonist ivuxolimab. DNA for the CDR3: TGTGCCAGCAGGATCGGAAACACCATATATTTT. Protein product: CASRIGNTIYF.